These T cell receptor beta chains were read from a single sample in a study of identical twins. MiXCR, applied by TCRdb to the 5' RACE reads, yields one record per CDR3 protein. The sample lists about 530,000 distinct CDR3 sequences, approximately 20% occurring once. The data were also submitted as part of a second study, on yellow fever vaccine responses in identical twins.

Sequences were obtained from CD4+ T cells sorted from blood. The receptors come from a woman between 18 and 29 years old in good health. The conserved cysteine and the conserved F or W are not part of the CDR3 here. Clone size is not always given. Where it is, it says once, few, many or a class for expanded clones.

clone_size v_call cdr3_aa
- TRBV24-1 ATQTSGRDDTQY
few TRBV6-6 ASSYFGGETQY
- TRBV5-1 ASSLRGASTDTQY
few TRBV29-1 SVEEMVGGNEQF
few TRBV10-3 AIRGGSYNEQF
- TRBV28 ASSPPGHGYNEQF
few TRBV29-1 SVGFSSGDYNEQF
few TRBV10-3 AIKTNTGELF
- TRBV4-1 ASSQTTSGSLYEQY
few TRBV25-1 ASSEMSREQY
- TRBV5-1 ASSLGQGPLH
- TRBV6-5 ASSYRVGHEQF
- TRBV12-3/TRBV12-4 ASSFQDTTYEQY
- TRBV5-1 ASSLAGLAGRTYEQY
- TRBV7-8 ASSSSRLVAGDSEQF
few TRBV5-1 ASSPQTGAYNEQF
- TRBV12-3/TRBV12-4 ASSYYGTYNSPLH
many TRBV28 ASSFDGRYGYT
- TRBV11-2 ASSLSNRVTGELF
- TRBV2 ASRATGSSYNSPLH
- TRBV10-3 AIRSGTGAGANVLT
- TRBV6-1 ASSEAQTWQGKETQY
- TRBV6-1 ASRFSGTDTDTQY
- TRBV10-3 AISTGMNTEAF
- TRBV28 ASSLEWDTIY
- TRBV15 ATSREAGPNTEAF
- TRBV4-1 ASSGRRSNEQF
few TRBV5-1 ASSLGPLAVSYNEQF
- TRBV12-3/TRBV12-4 AISLQGLAGGLTGELF
- TRBV27 ASSLRAGGPLSYNEQF
- TRBV7-2 ASSLSGGLLQETQY
- TRBV7-6 ASSLGGGGPNNEQF
many TRBV5-1 ASSSGTDTQY
- TRBV12-3/TRBV12-4 ASSHGTSGGPAEL
few TRBV10-3 AIGADPNEKLF
few TRBV12-3/TRBV12-4 ASRPSGRPTGELF
few TRBV3-1 ASSQDRLVGYEQF
- TRBV7-9 ASRPTQGTEHNEQF
- TRBV7-9 ASSSKLAGVGDTQY
- TRBV5-5 ASSLNLGQGISYNEQF
- TRBV2 ASSTEPGPQPQH
few TRBV6-1 ASRAANTDTQY
- TRBV29-1 SVEVSGASTDTQY
many TRBV6-5 ASSYFPSGKTGELF
few TRBV4-1 ASSQELGLAVSGELF
- TRBV7-9 ASSPDYSGSQH
few TRBV6-1 ASSPRDWYNEQF
- TRBV5-1 ASSLAALAGPRETQY
few TRBV6-5 ASSYSSGGARDEQF
- TRBV12-3/TRBV12-4 ASSLFQRENTGELF
- TRBV20-1 GEQGRAGELF
- TRBV20-1 SAVGLAGGASTDTQY
once TRBV5-8 ASSLAGSSGGQETQY
- TRBV20-1 SASTHRTSGRSSSYEQY
- TRBV6-6 ASSYDYEQY
once TRBV19 ASTPGLAGVVTHYEQF
- TRBV7-6 ASSLDSGVRADTQY